This T cell receptor (beta chain) was identified in a study of cytomegalovirus exposure and HLA in healthy donors. From germline, CDR1 is SNHLY and CDR2 FYNNEI. This CDR3 comprises 15 residues. V was pared by 4 bases and J by 2 bases, with 12 bases between. This PCR relied on a set of 60 Vbeta primers and 13 Jbeta primers. In the original processing: In a later analysis, 60 million to 90 million unique TCR beta chains included roughly 11 million shared by two or more donors. The method was immunoSEQ multiplex PCR; TCRdb's version includes in-frame clones alone and lacks a portion of them. V and J calls and clone size come straight from that table; D and trimming were deduced from the DNA. In the table there are 95,000 to 150,000 clones, 80% of which are singletons. Concerning this clone itself: The antigen is unknown.

Findings and caveats of the study: When the data were analyzed later, several of the most significant clusters appeared to be linked to common viral pathogens.

The source of this sequence is a man aged 25-45 years in good health and CMV-seropositive. The V gene is TRBV2, the J gene TRBJ2-1, with D maybe TRBD2 (6 bases). What was sequenced was PBMCs. DNA of the CDR3: TGTGCCAGCAGTGGTCACGGGGGTCCCTACAATGAGCAGTTCTTC. As protein: CASSGHGGPYNEQFF.